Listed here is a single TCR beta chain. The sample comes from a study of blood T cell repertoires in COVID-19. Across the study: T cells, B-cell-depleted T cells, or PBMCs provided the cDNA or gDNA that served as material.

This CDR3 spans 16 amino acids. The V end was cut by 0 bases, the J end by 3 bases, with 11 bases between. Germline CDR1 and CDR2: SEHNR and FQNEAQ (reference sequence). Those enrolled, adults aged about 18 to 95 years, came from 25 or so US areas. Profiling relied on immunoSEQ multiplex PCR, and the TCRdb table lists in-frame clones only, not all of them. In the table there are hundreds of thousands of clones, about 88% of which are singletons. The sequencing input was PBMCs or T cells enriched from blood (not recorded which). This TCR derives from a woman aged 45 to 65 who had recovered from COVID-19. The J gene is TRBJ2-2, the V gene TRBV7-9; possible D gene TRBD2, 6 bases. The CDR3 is CASSLAVSGDTGELFF. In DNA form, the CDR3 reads TGTGCCAGCAGCTTAGCCGTGTCGGGAGACACCGGGGAGCTGTTTTTT.